This T cell receptor beta chain was identified during a study of T cells after yellow fever vaccination. Trimming left V 2 bases short and J 5 bases short, with 12 bases between. The length of the CDR3 is 15 residues. Germline V gives CDR1 KGHSH, CDR2 LQKENI. TCRdb used MiXCR to reprocess the 5' RACE reads, holding one entry per CDR3 protein. The repertoire holds 500,000 to 650,000 distinct CDR3 sequences, roughly a sixth seen once, with roughly a sixth in the top ten. This sequence was found in a man in his late teens or twenties who received the YFV17D yellow fever vaccine. Here the sequenced sample was PBMCs, taken more than 4 days after the first yellow fever vaccination. The chain has TRBV18 and TRBJ2-2; D unresolved. CDR3 nucleotides: TGTGCCAGCTCACCATCTTCGGCGCTGACCGGGGAGCTGTTTTTT. This codes for CASSPSSALTGELFF.